This T cell receptor beta chain is drawn from a study of molecular identifiers for immune sequencing clone quantification. TCRdb reprocessed the PCR reads with MiXCR, giving one entry per CDR3 protein. The sample includes hundreds of thousands of distinct CDR3 sequences, about 25% of them seen just once. Study results and caveats: In naive cells, clones above 20 RNA copies held under 1% of molecules, whereas in effector cells they held over 99%.

This clonotype was counted only a few times. Its antigen remains unidentified. CDR1 and CDR2 from the germline V gene are LGHNA and YNFKEQ. The CDR3 covers 16 residues. V lost 2 bases, J lost 6 bases, and 13 bases stayed unmatched. The sequenced sample was naive CD8+ T cells from blood, with Jurkat cell RNA spiked in. Subset indicated: FACS-sorted CD8+CD4-CCR7+CD45RA+ naive T cells. V is TRBV4-2 and J is TRBJ2-7, with 7 bases matching TRBD1. The sequence came from a human donor in good health. Some libraries in this study had Jurkat cell RNA spiked in. This CDR3 is CASSQQSQGVSLEQYF. The CDR3 region has the DNA TGTGCCAGCAGCCAACAAAGCCAGGGGGTCTCGCTCGAGCAGTACTTC.